These 24 T cell receptor beta chains were all obtained from the same sample, sequenced in a study of blood T cell repertoires in COVID-19. Here immunoSEQ multiplex PCR was the method, and the copy in TCRdb shows in-frame clones only, minus some. The data contain under 200,000 clones, roughly 77% of them seen just once; the ten biggest clones take up approximately 6.2%. Sequencing was performed on peripheral blood. These receptors all stem from a man aged 70-80 years with active or convalescent COVID-19.

This clone has a count of ten or more. The chain recombines TRBV6-2 or TRBV6-3 with TRBJ1-2, with a tentative D call TRBD1 (6 bases). The CDR3 spans 13 residues. Trimming stripped 6 bases from V and 5 bases from J, with 13 bases between. From germline, CDR1 is MNHEY and CDR2 SVGEGT. The CDR3 DNA follows: TGTGCCAGCAGCTTCCGGGGGGCGTATGGCTACACCTTC. Encoded protein: CASSFRGAYGYTF.

The chain joins TRBV7-2 to TRBJ2-3, with 9 positions matching TRBD1. CDR3 length: 16 amino acids. V was clipped by 3 bases and J by 2 bases; unmatched bases: 6. Germline V gene lookup returns CDR1 SGHTA and CDR2 FQGNSA. The CDR3 DNA sequence: TGTGCCAGCAGCTTTAGACAGGGGGTATCCACAGATACGCAGTATTTT. Protein product: CASSFRQGVSTDTQYF.

V gene TRBV10-1 combines with J gene TRBJ2-7; 8 bases map to TRBD1. The V segment lost 3 bases and the J segment 5 bases; nucleotides outside the gene matches: 6. The germline gives CDR1 WNHNN, CDR2 SYGVQD (reference sequence). There are 14 residues in the CDR3. This chain's CDR3 is CASSDGTGPHEQYF. The CDR3 nucleotides read TGCGCCAGCAGTGACGGGACAGGCCCCCACGAGCAGTACTTC.

The chain carries TRBV30 and TRBJ2-3; 10 bases are shared with TRBD2. Trimming at V came to 2 bases and at J to 3 bases, leaving 8 bases not matched to a gene. CDR3 length: 16 residues. Germline lookup yields CDR1 GTSNPN and CDR2 SVGIG (reference sequence). CDR3 nucleotides: TGTGCCTGGAGTTTATCTAGCGGGAGAGGGACAGATACGCAGTATTTT. This codes for CAWSLSSGRGTDTQYF.

The chain recombines TRBV15 with TRBJ2-5, with 8 bases fitting TRBD2. CDR1 LNHNV and CDR2 YYDKDF come from the germline V gene (reference sequence). The CDR3 is 16 amino acids. V shed 3 bases and J 4 bases; nucleotides not matched to a gene: 10. The CDR3 region has the DNA TGTGCCACCAGCAGCCGTGGGCGGGGGGCGCCAGAGACCCAGTACTTC. Protein sequence: CATSSRGRGAPETQYF.

The rearrangement joins TRBV7-9 to TRBJ1-1, with D perhaps TRBD1 (5 bases). The germline CDR1 and CDR2 sequences are SEHNR and FQNEAQ (reference sequence). V was shortened by 2 bases and J by 5 bases, with 15 bases between the two germline ends. This CDR3 has 15 amino acids. CDR3 nucleotide sequence: TGTGCCAGCAGCTTAAGGCTGACGGAGGGGACTGAAGCTTTCTTT. Translating gives CASSLRLTEGTEAFF.

Concerning this clone: The identical CDR3 is also encoded by other nucleotide sequences in the sample. This CDR3 is CASRREQETQYF. In DNA form, the CDR3 reads TGTGCCAGCAGGCGGGAACAAGAGACCCAGTACTTC. This chain links TRBV12-3 or TRBV12-4 with TRBJ2-5; D is perhaps TRBD2 (6 bases). This CDR3 spans 12 amino acids. Trimming took 6 bases from V and 2 from J, leaving 7 bases between them.

Written as DNA, the CDR3 is TGTGCCAGCAGCCAATCGTCGGTAGATGGTGCGACCCAGTACTTC. It yields the protein CASSQSSVDGATQYF. The chain employs TRBV16 and TRBJ2-5; D unclear. Germline V gene data show CDR1 as KGHSY and CDR2 as FQNENV. CDR3 size: 15 residues. The V and J ends lost 0 bases and 7 bases respectively, with 15 bases between them. Combining the CDR3 with reference TRBV16 and TRBJ2-5 gives the whole variable domain GEEVAQTPKHLVRGEGQKAKLYCAPIKGHSYVFWYQQVLKNEFKFLISFQNENVFDETGMPKERFSAKCLPNSPCSLEIQATKLEDSAVYFCASSQSSVDGATQYFGPGTRLLVL.

The chain links TRBV18 to TRBJ1-1; no firm D call. V shed 0 bases and J shed 1 base, with 6 bases lying between them. The CDR3 extends over 14 amino acids. The germline V gene has CDR1 KGHSH and CDR2 LQKENI. For the CDR3, the DNA is TGTGCCAGCTCACCACCGGCTAGGAACACTGAAGCTTTCTTT. It specifies CASSPPARNTEAFF.

This clone has only one observation. The V gene is TRBV10-2, the J gene TRBJ2-7, with TRBD1 matching over 10 bases. The CDR3 totals 15 residues. Germline V lookup: CDR1 WSHSY, CDR2 SAAADI. After removal of 2 bases from V and 4 bases from J, the junction contained 5 bases not matched to a gene. CDR3: CASSEPGTGEYEQYF. The CDR3 DNA reads as TGCGCCAGCAGTGAGCCAGGGACAGGGGAGTACGAGCAGTACTTC.

Of note for this clone: Other nucleotide sequences in the sample specify the same CDR3. The chain employs TRBV2 and TRBJ1-2; possible D gene TRBD1, 5 bases. The V gene's germline CDR1 is SNHLY and CDR2 FYNNEI. The V and J ends lost 2 bases and 7 bases respectively, with 8 bases between them. The CDR3 is made up of 12 amino acids. CDR3 sequence reads: CASSELGGGYTF. The CDR3, as DNA: TGTGCCAGCAGTGAACTCGGGGGTGGCTACACCTTC.

This chain joins TRBV19 and TRBJ1-3; D possibly corresponds to TRBD1 (5 bases). This CDR3 is 15 amino acids long. Germline V lookup: CDR1 LNHDA, CDR2 SQIVND (reference sequence). V was shortened by 9 bases and J by 2 bases, with 17 bases between the two germline ends. The CDR3 bases are TGTGCCAGCCGGGAGGGGTCAGGGACTGGAAACACCATATATTTT. Translation: CASREGSGTGNTIYF.

The chain couples TRBV19 to TRBJ2-2; 14 nucleotides line up with TRBD2. This CDR3 region has 18 residues. Trimming took 5 bases from V and 4 from J; bases not matched to a gene: 9. CDR1 LNHDA and CDR2 SQIVND come from the germline V gene (reference sequence). CDR3: CASSAGLAGAASTGELFF. The CDR3 coding sequence is TGTGCCAGTAGTGCGGGACTAGCGGGGGCCGCATCCACCGGGGAGCTGTTTTTT.

The chain has TRBV6-1 and TRBJ1-2; the D is unclear. Germline CDR1 and CDR2: MNHNS and SASEGT. This CDR3 contains 13 residues. V gave up 3 bases and J gave up 4 bases, with 9 bases separating them. In DNA, the CDR3 is TGTGCCAGCAGTGAGTGGCAGTCCTATGGCTACACCTTC. Protein product: CASSEWQSYGYTF.

This chain uses TRBV6-1 with TRBJ1-5, with D tentatively TRBD1 (5 bases). Trimming stripped 2 bases from V and 7 bases from J, with 12 bases between. The germline V gene encodes CDR1 MNHNS and CDR2 SASEGT. CDR3 length: 14 amino acids. CDR3 in amino acids: CASSESLGPQPQHF. The CDR3 region has the DNA TGTGCCAGCAGTGAATCATTGGGGCCCCAGCCCCAGCATTTT.

This chain uses TRBV6-1 with TRBJ1-4; D might be TRBD1 (5 bases). Germline CDR1 and CDR2: MNHNS and SASEGT. V was clipped by 3 bases and J by 7 bases, with 15 bases between them. There are 15 residues in the CDR3. In DNA form, the CDR3 reads TGTGCCAGCAGTGAGTGGACACAAGTTGCTGAAAAACTGTTTTTT. Translated: CASSEWTQVAEKLFF.

This chain connects TRBV6-5 to TRBJ2-2, with 8 nucleotides matching TRBD1. V was clipped by 7 bases and J by 5 bases; unmatched bases: 6. CDR3 length: 14 residues. Germline assignment: CDR1 MNHEY and CDR2 SVGAGI. The CDR3 loop reads CASTDRGQTGELFF. The CDR3 nucleotides are TGTGCCAGCACCGACAGGGGCCAGACCGGGGAGCTGTTTTTT.

The sample holds a few counts of this clone. This chain joins TRBV18 and TRBJ2-2, with 8 nucleotides matching TRBD1. The CDR3 has 15 amino acids. The trim removed 8 bases at V and 2 bases at J, leaving 7 bases unmatched. Germline loops: CDR1 KGHSH, CDR2 LQKENI. The CDR3 DNA is TGTGCCAGCGCTGAACAGGGGGACAACACCGGGGAGCTGTTTTTT. This translates into CASAEQGDNTGELFF.

The chain is built from TRBV7-3 and TRBJ1-2, with D possibly matching TRBD1 (5 bases). Germline values: CDR1 SGHTA, CDR2 FQGTGA. Between the trimmed V and J ends, which lost 1 base and 8 bases, there was a span of 17 bases. CDR3 length equals 15 residues. The CDR3 DNA follows: TGTGCCAGCAGCTTAAGGCCTAGGACAAAGGGGGGCTACACCTTC. This sequence encodes CASSLRPRTKGGYTF.

This clone was detected only a few times. The genes are TRBV19 and TRBJ1-1; the D gene is possibly TRBD1 (6 bases). From germline, CDR1 is LNHDA and CDR2 SQIVND (reference sequence). The V end lost 7 bases, the J end lost 7 bases, and 19 bases lay between the germline ends. This CDR3 contains 14 residues. CDR3 sequence reads: CASTPVGARSEAFF. In DNA, the CDR3 is TGTGCCAGTACCCCAGTGGGGGCCCGGAGTGAAGCTTTCTTT.

This chain uses TRBV18 with TRBJ2-5; 10 bases fit TRBD2. The J segment lost 7 bases and the V segment lost 3 bases, leaving 5 bases of the junction unmatched. This CDR3 is built from 14 residues. The germline CDR1 and CDR2 sequences are KGHSH and LQKENI. The CDR3, as DNA: TGTGCCAGCTCACCTACGGGACTAGCGAGGACCCAGTACTTC. Translating gives CASSPTGLARTQYF.

This sequence joins TRBV19 and TRBJ2-1; a weak D match, TRBD2 (5 bases). With 3 bases removed from V and 6 bases from J, the gap between germline ends came to 15 bases. Germline CDR1 LNHDA, CDR2 SQIVND (reference sequence). The CDR3 is 15 residues long. The CDR3 here is CASSMKPGVPNEQFF. The CDR3 coding sequence is TGTGCCAGTAGTATGAAACCCGGGGTCCCCAATGAGCAGTTCTTC.

V and J are TRBV29-1 and TRBJ1-1; D uncertain. From germline, CDR1 is SQVTM and CDR2 ANQGSEA. Trimming left V 5 bases short and J 0 bases short, with 10 bases between. This CDR3 spans 13 amino acids. CDR3 amino acids: CSVKPGMNTEAFF. CDR3 nucleotide sequence: TGCAGCGTTAAACCTGGCATGAACACTGAAGCTTTCTTT.

This clone has more than one count but fewer than ten. The chain combines TRBV13 with TRBJ2-2; the D gene is possibly TRBD1 (5 bases). Germline loops: CDR1 PRHDT, CDR2 FYEKMQ (reference sequence). Trimming cost V 1 base and J 5 bases, with 11 bases left between them. The CDR3 is 15 residues long. The DNA of the CDR3 is TGTGCCAGCAGCTTAGTGCAGGGCGAAACCGGGGAGCTGTTTTTT. It is translated as CASSLVQGETGELFF.